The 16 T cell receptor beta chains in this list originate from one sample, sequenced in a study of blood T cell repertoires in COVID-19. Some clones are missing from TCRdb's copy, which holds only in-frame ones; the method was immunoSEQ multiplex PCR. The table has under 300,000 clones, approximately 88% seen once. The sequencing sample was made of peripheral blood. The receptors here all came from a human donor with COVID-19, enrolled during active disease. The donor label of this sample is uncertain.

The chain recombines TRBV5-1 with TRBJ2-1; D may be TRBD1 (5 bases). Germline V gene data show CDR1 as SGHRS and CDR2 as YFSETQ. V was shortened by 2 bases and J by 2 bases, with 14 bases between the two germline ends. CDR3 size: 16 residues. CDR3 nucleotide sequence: TGCGCCAGCAGCTTTAGACCTCAAGGGGCCTACAATGAGCAGTTCTTC. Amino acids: CASSFRPQGAYNEQFF.

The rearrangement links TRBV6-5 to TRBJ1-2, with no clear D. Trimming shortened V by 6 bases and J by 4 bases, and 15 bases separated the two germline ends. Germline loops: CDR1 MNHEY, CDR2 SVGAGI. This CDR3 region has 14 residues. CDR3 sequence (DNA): TGTGCCAGCAGAATGTCTTTCTCTTTCTATGGCTACACCTTC. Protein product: CASRMSFSFYGYTF.

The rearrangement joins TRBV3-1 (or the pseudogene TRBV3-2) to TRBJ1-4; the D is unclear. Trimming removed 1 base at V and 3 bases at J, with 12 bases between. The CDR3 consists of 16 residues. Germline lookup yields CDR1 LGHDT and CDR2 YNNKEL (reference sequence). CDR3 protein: CASSQGPGLANEKLFF. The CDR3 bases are TGTGCCAGCAGCCAAGGGCCGGGTCTTGCTAATGAAAAACTGTTTTTT.

CDR3 sequence reads: CASSLRRGNEAFF. CDR3 DNA: TGTGCCAGCAGTCTCCGACGGGGGAATGAAGCTTTCTTT. This chain connects TRBV12-3 or TRBV12-4 to TRBJ1-1; D might be TRBD1 (5 bases). CDR3 size: 13 residues. Trimming cost V 5 bases and J 7 bases, with 14 bases left between them.

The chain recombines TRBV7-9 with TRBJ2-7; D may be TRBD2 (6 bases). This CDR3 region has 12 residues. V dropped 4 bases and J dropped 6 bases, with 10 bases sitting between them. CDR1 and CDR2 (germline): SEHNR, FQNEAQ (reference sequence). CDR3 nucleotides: TGTGCCAGCAGCTCCGGGACTTTCGAGCAGTACTTC. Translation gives CASSSGTFEQYF.

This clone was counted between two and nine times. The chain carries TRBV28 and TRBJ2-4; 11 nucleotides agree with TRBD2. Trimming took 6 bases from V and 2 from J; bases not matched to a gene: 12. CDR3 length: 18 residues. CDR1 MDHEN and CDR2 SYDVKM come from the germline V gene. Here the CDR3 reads CASSVAALAGGPKNIQYF. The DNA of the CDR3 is TGTGCCAGCAGCGTAGCCGCATTAGCGGGAGGGCCCAAAAACATTCAGTACTTC.

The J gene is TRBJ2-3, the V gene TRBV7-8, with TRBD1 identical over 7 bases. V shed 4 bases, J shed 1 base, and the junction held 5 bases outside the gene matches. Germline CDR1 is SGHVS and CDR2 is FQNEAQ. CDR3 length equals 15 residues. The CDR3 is CASSSGQVGTDTQYF. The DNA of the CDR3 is TGTGCCAGCAGCTCCGGACAGGTCGGCACAGATACGCAGTATTTT.

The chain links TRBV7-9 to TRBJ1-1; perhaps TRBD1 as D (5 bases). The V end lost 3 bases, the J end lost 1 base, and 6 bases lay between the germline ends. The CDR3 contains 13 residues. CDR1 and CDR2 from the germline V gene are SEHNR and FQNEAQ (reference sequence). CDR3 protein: CASSLQGNTEAFF. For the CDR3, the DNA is TGTGCCAGCAGCTTGCAGGGGAACACTGAAGCTTTCTTT.

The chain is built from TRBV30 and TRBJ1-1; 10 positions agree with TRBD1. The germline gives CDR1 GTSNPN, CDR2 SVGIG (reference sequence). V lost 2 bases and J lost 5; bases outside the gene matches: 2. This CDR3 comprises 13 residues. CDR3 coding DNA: TGTGCCTGGAGTACGGGACAGGGGACTGAAGCTTTCTTT. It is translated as CAWSTGQGTEAFF.

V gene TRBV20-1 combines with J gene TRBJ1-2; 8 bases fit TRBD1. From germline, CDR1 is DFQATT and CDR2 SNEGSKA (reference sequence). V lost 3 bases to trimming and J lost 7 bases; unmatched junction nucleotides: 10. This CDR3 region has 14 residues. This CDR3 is CSASFLLQGAGYTF. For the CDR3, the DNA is TGCAGTGCTAGTTTCCTACTCCAGGGGGCTGGCTACACCTTC.

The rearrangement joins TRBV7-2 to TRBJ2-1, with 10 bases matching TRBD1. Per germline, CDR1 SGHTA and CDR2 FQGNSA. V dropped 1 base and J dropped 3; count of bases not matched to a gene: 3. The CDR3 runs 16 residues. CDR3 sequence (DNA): TGTGCCAGCAGCTTAGTGGGGACAGGGGTCTACAATGAGCAGTTCTTC. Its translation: CASSLVGTGVYNEQFF.

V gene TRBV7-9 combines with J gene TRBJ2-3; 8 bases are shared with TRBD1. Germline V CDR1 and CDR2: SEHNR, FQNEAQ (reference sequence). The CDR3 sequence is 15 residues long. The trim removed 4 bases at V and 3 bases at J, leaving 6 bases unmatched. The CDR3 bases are TGTGCCAGCAGCTCAGGACAGGGTCTAACAGATACGCAGTATTTT. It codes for CASSSGQGLTDTQYF.

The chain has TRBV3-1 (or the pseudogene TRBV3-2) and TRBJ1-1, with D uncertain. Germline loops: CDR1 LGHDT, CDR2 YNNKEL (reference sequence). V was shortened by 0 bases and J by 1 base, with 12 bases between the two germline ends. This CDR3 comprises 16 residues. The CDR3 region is CASSQDPGLWNTEAFF. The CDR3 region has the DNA TGTGCCAGCAGCCAAGATCCGGGGTTATGGAACACTGAAGCTTTCTTT.

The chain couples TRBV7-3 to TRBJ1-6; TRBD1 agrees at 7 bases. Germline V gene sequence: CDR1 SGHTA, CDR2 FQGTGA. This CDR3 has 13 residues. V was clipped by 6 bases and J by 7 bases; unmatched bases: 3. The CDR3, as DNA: TGTGCCAGCAGTTTACAGGGGAATTCACCCCTCCACTTT. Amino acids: CASSLQGNSPLHF.

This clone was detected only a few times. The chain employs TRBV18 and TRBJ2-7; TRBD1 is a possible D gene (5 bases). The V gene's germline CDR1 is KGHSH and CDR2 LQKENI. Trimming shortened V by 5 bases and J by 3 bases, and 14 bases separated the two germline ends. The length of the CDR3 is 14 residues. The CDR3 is CASSVFAGNYEQYF. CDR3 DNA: TGTGCCAGCTCAGTATTTGCAGGGAACTACGAGCAGTACTTC.

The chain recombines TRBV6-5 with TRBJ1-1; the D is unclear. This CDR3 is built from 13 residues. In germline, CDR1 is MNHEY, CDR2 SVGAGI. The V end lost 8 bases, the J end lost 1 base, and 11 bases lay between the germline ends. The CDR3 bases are TGTGCCAGCGCGCAGGTCCCGAACACTGAAGCTTTCTTT. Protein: CASAQVPNTEAFF.